This T cell receptor beta chain was recovered during a study of CD8+ T cells in alopecia areata (dated 2018 in TCRdb). Broadly, across the study: Treated patients were enrolled in an open-label pilot trial of oral tofacitinib, 5 to 10 mg twice daily, for moderate-to-severe alopecia areata. The SALT score, which quantifies the percentage of affected scalp surface area, was used to measure disease severity in treated patients. Tofacitinib was given for 6 to 18 months, followed by 6 months of follow-up off drug to assess delayed response and recurrence. On the human side, TCRbeta sequencing was run on scalp tissue and on sorted CD4+ and CD8+ peripheral blood T cells from healthy controls and from alopecia areata patients with either patchy or totalis/universalis disease. Scalp clonality was compared among normal scalp (n=4), patchy alopecia areata scalp (n=8), and alopecia totalis/universalis scalp (n=8). immunoSEQ multiplex PCR using 35 Vbeta forward primers and 13 Jbeta reverse primers was used to amplify TCRbeta CDR3 regions. Biopsies were taken from tofacitinib-treated patients at baseline and again at 4 and 24 weeks into treatment, and several of those patients also had a later scalp biopsy. To study T cell clonal expansion in alopecia areata, the researchers applied high-throughput TCRbeta sequencing to both the C3H/HeJ mouse model and human patients. RNA was obtained with the PAXgene miRNA kit for fixed scalp, the miRNeasy kit for PBMCs, and the RNeasy kit for mouse skin.

The paper's findings and limits, for the study overall: Shared TCR sequences between patients were less evident than in mice, which may be partly attributable to HLA diversity in the patient population. Many expanded lesional clones were found to persist in scalp and blood during tofacitinib treatment, and relapse after treatment cessation may be partly explained by this persistence. The treated cohort was small, with a single nonresponder, so links between baseline CD8+ expansion and response need larger studies. Compared with normal scalp, lesional scalp, particularly in alopecia totalis/universalis, had higher clonality and more expanded CD8+ clones, which suggests antigenic drive. Scalp clonality and the number of expanded CD8+ clones among the top 100 scalp clones were significantly decreased by tofacitinib. Unlike mouse skin, which is dominated by gammadelta T cells, normal human skin has resident alphabeta T cells that are also sequenced, and this complicates analysis of the scalp TCR repertoire.

In the paper's terms, the time point label means: 24 weeks on oral tofacitinib. The treatment or condition label of this sample denotes: oral pan-JAK inhibitor, 5-10 mg twice daily. Peripheral blood and lesional scalp punch biopsies were obtained from patients with alopecia areata. PBMCs were separated by density centrifugation and stained for CD3, CD4 and CD8, after which CD4+ and CD8+ T cells were sorted on a FACSAria. The library was obtained by the immunoSEQ multiplex PCR assay. RNA was extracted from all samples and reverse transcribed into cDNA, which served as template for TCR sequencing. SuperScript III was used to make first-strand cDNA, primed with a 2:1 mix of oligo-dT and random hexamers. A synthetic immune receptor repertoire was used to gauge amplification bias, and whatever bias remained was removed computationally. The paper's data handling went like this. Raw reads were preprocessed to remove errors, and CDR3 was defined according to IMGT conventions as the region from the conserved cysteine to phenylalanine. Clonality was computed as 1 minus the Shannon entropy, with the entropy normalized by log2 of the number of productive unique TCRs. Whether scalp clones were CD4 or CD8 was inferred by matching scalp TCRbeta sequences against CD4 and CD8 repertoires sorted from blood. The source is immuneACCESS, and TCRdb retained only in-frame sequences with V and J called. Part of the clones is not carried over; for the studies checked, unresolved V genes explain less than half of this, and the remainder is unexplained. For V, J and clone size, that table is used; D and trimming come from the DNA. The sample table contains 190,000 or so clones; only one count was recorded for roughly three fifths of them. The ten biggest clones cover over 9.5% of the sample.

This clone was observed once. Its antigen is currently not known. No clone much larger than this one lies a single base away; base qualities are absent. The germline V gene supplies CDR1 LGHNA and CDR2 YNFKEQ. At the junction V is shortened by 0 bases and J by 0 bases; bases outside the gene matches: 8. The CDR3 runs 18 amino acids, cysteine and phenylalanine included. Of all the DNA, just the CDR3 is kept, 54 bases in frame from base 1. This clonotype was obtained from a human donor with alopecia areata. Sequencing used CD8+ T cells sorted from blood, obtained at week 24, from a patient treated with tofacitinib. The chain is encoded by TRBV4-2 joined to TRBJ2-7; 10 middle bases align to TRBD2. Here is the DNA: TGTGCCAGCAGCCAAGATCCAGCGGGGGGGCCCTACTCCTACGAGCAGTACTTC. Translation gives CASSQDPAGGPYSYEQYF.